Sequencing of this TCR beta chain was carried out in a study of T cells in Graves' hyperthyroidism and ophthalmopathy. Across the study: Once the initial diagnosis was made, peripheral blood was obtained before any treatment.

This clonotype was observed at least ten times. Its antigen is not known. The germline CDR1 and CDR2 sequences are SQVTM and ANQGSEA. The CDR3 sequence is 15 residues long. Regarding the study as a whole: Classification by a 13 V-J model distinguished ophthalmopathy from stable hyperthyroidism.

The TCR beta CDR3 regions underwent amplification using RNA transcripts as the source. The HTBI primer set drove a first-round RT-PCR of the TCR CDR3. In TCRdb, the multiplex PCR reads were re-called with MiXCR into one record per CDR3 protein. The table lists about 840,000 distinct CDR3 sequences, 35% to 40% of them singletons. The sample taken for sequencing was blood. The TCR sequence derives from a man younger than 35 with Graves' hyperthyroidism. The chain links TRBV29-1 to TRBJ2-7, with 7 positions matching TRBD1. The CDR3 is CSAIRDSASSYEQYF. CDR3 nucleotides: TGCAGTGCAATTCGGGACAGCGCTAGCTCCTACGAGCAGTACTTC.